This note documents a single T cell receptor beta chain sequence. The V gene lost 2 bases and the J gene lost 0 bases, with 11 bases spanning the gap. CDR1 is DFQATT, CDR2 SNEGSKA, per germline (reference sequence). This CDR3 has 14 amino acids. This sample was included in a study of CD8 T cells in Susac syndrome. Patients having Susac syndrome satisfied recently defined diagnostic criteria for definite or probable disease. Random hexamers were used to reverse transcribe an amount of 0.5 to 1 ug RNA. Coverage of TCR beta CDR3 amplification by immunoSEQ multiplex PCR extended to 54 Vbeta and 13 Jbeta. TCRdb independently ran MiXCR on the immunoSEQ multiplex PCR reads; one entry per CDR3 protein. The data contain more than 150,000 distinct CDR3 sequences, approximately 95% of them singletons.

This TCR came from a human donor with Susac syndrome. The V gene is TRBV20-1, the J gene TRBJ2-7, with D perhaps matching TRBD1 (6 bases). Sequences were obtained from CD4+ T cells from PBMCs. The CDR3, as DNA: TGCAGTGCTAGACAGGGGATCTCCTCCTACGAGCAGTACTTC. It encodes CSARQGISSYEQYF.